This TCR beta chain was recovered during a study of control samples from healthy donors and cancer patients. J lost 6 bases, V lost 6 bases, and 16 bases had no gene match. The CDR3 has 15 amino acids. The germline V gene encodes CDR1 SQVTM and CDR2 ANQGSEA. Profiling relied on immunoSEQ multiplex PCR, and the TCRdb table lists in-frame clones only, not all of them. The repertoire holds some 130,000 clones, with roughly 91% as singletons. The clonotype was recovered from a man aged 45-65 years with head and neck cancer. The specimen was PBMCs. The V call is TRBV29-1, the J call TRBJ1-1; 7 bases match TRBD1. In DNA, the CDR3 is TGCAGCGTGGACCACGATCCAACAGGGGCCGCTGAAGCTTTCTTT. Translation: CSVDHDPTGAAEAFF.